This T cell receptor (beta chain) was sequenced during a study of control samples from healthy donors and cancer patients. Profiling relied on immunoSEQ multiplex PCR, and the TCRdb table lists in-frame clones only, not all of them. Of some 120,000 clones listed, around nine tenths are singletons. Losses at the gene ends were 0 bases for V and 4 bases for J; bases not matched to a gene: 4. The CDR3 extends over 15 amino acids. Germline V gives CDR1 SGHRS, CDR2 YFSETQ. The specimen was blood. This chain connects TRBV5-1 to TRBJ1-2, with 9 bases fitting TRBD1. This TCR derives from a man aged 40-49 years in good health. The CDR3 here is CASSLGGQGIYGYTF. The DNA of the CDR3 is TGCGCCAGCAGCTTGGGGGGACAGGGTATCTATGGCTACACCTTC.